The source of this T cell receptor (beta chain) is a study of blood T cell repertoires in COVID-19. Across the whole study: Sources were T cells, B-cell-depleted T cells, or PBMCs; the material itself was cDNA or gDNA.

The V gene's germline CDR1 is MNHEY and CDR2 SMNVEV (reference sequence). CDR3 length: 13 amino acids. V lost 7 bases and J lost 3, with 13 bases in between. As handled by the study authors: Reference gene primer amplification yielded estimated nucleated cell counts. Generated by immunoSEQ multiplex PCR, the TCRdb table keeps only in-frame clones and is missing some. That table is the source of V, J and clone size, and D and trimming were worked out from the DNA. Of more than 95,000 clones detected, 91% appear once; the ten largest clones hold 5.5% to 7%. The sequenced sample consisted of peripheral blood. The chain recombines TRBV27 with TRBJ2-7; no reliable D call. The clonotype was recovered from a human donor in a cohort sampled during active COVID-19. The CDR3 DNA is TGTGCCAGCATGGAGATTGGCCACTACGAGCAGTACTTC. Amino acid sequence: CASMEIGHYEQYF.